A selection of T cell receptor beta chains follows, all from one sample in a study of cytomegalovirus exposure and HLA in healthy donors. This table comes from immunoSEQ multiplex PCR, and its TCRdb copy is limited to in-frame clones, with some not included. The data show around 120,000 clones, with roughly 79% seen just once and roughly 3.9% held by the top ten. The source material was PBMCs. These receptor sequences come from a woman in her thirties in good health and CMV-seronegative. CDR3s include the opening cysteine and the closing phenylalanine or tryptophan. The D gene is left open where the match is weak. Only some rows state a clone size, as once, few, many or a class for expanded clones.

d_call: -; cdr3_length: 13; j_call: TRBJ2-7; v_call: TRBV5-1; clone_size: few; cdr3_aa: CASSFRASSEQYF; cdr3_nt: TGCGCCAGCAGCTTCAGGGCCTCATCCGAGCAGTACTTC
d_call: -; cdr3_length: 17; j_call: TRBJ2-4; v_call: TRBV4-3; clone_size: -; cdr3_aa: CASSQELGGRVKNIQYF; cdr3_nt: TGCGCCAGCAGCCAAGAACTCGGGGGTCGGGTCAAAAACATTCAGTACTTC
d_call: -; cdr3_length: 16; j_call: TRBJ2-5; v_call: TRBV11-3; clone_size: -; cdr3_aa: CASSSSWPPDQETQYF; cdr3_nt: TGTGCCAGCAGCTCTAGTTGGCCCCCAGACCAAGAGACCCAGTACTTC
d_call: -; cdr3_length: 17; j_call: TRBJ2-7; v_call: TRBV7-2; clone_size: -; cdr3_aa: CASSLALNIGMGYEQYF; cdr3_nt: TGTGCCAGCAGCTTAGCGCTAAACATCGGGATGGGCTACGAGCAGTACTTC
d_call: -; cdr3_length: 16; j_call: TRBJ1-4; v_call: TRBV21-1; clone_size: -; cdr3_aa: CASSKGDRTTNEKLFF; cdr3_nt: TGTGCCAGCAGCAAAGGAGACAGGACAACTAATGAAAAACTGTTTTTT
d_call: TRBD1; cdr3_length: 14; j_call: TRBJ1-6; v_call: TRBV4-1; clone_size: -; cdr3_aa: CASSQGQGDSPLHF; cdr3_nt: TGCGCCAGCAGCCAAGGACAGGGGGATTCACCCCTCCACTTT
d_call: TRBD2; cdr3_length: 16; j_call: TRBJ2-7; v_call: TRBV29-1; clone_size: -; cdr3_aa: CSVAGYLLAAPYEQYF; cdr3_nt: TGCAGCGTTGCAGGGTACTTACTAGCGGCACCCTACGAGCAGTACTTC
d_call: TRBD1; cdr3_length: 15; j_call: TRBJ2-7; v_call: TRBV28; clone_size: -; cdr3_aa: CASRGARDRGYEQYF; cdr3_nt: TGTGCCAGCAGGGGGGCCCGGGACAGGGGCTACGAGCAGTACTTC
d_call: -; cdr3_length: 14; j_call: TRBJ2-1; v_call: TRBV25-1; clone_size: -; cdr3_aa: CASSGLDSYNEQFF; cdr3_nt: TGTGCCAGCAGTGGACTAGACTCCTACAATGAGCAGTTCTTC
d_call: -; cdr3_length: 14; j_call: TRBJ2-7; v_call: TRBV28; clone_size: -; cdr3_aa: CASPAGGTSYEQYF; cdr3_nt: TGTGCCAGCCCCGCCGGCGGTACCTCCTACGAGCAGTACTTC
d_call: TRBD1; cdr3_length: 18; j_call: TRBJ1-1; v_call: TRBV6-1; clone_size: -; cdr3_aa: CASSEFGDRGLMVTEAFF; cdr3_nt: TGTGCCAGCAGTGAGTTTGGGGACAGGGGGCTGATGGTTACTGAAGCTTTCTTT
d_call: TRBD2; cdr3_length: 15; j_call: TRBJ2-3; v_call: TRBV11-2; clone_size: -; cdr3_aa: CASSLGLVQTDTQYF; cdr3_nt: TGTGCCAGCAGCTTGGGACTAGTTCAGACAGATACGCAGTATTTT
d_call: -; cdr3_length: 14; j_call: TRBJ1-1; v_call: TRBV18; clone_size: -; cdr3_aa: CASSLQGLNTEAFF; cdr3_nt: TGTGCCAGCTCACTTCAGGGGTTGAACACTGAAGCTTTCTTT
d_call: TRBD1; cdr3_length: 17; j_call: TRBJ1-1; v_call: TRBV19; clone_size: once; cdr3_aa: CASSAPRAGGLNTEAFF; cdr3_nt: TGTGCCAGTAGTGCCCCCCGGGCAGGGGGTCTGAACACTGAAGCTTTCTTT
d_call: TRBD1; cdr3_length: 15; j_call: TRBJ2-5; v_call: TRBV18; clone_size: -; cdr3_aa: CASSPGQGLKETQYF; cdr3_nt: TGTGCCAGCTCACCCGGACAGGGCCTAAAAGAGACCCAGTACTTC
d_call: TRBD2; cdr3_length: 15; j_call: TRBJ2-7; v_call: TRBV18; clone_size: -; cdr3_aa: CASSPPHFGRREQYF; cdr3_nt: TGTGCCAGCTCACCACCTCATTTCGGGAGGCGGGAGCAGTACTTC
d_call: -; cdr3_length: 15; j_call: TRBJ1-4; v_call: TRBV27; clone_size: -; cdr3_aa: CASSSGGATNEKLFF; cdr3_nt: TGTGCCAGCAGTTCTGGGGGGGCAACTAATGAAAAACTGTTTTTT
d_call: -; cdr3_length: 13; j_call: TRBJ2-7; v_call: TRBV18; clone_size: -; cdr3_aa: CASSPTTADEQYF; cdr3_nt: TGTGCCAGCTCACCAACCACAGCTGACGAGCAGTACTTC
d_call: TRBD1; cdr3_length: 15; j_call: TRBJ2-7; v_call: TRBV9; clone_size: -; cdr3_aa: CASSVGTGNSYEQYF; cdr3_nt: TGTGCCAGCAGCGTTGGGACAGGGAACTCCTACGAGCAGTACTTC
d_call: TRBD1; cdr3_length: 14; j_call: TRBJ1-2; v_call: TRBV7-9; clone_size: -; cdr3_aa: CASSLEQGRYGYTF; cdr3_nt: TGTGCCAGCAGCTTAGAACAGGGGAGATATGGCTACACCTTC
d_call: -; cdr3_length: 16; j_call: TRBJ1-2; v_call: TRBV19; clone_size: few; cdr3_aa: CASSITAAENPYGYTF; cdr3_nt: TGTGCCAGTAGTATAACGGCGGCGGAGAACCCTTATGGCTACACCTTC
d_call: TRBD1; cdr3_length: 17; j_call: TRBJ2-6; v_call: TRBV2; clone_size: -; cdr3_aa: CATTGTGGFSGANVLTF; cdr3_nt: TGTGCCACAACCGGGACAGGGGGCTTCTCTGGGGCCAACGTCCTGACTTTT
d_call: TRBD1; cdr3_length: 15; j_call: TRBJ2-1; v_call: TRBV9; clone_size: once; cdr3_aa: CASSVTGFGANEQFF; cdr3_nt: TGTGCCAGCAGCGTGACAGGGTTTGGGGCTAATGAGCAGTTCTTC
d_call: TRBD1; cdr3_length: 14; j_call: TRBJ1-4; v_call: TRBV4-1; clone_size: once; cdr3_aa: CASSLGTGDEKLFF; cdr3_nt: TGCGCCAGCAGCCTCGGGACAGGGGACGAAAAACTGTTTTTT
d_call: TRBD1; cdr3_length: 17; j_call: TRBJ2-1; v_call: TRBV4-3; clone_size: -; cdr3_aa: CASSQRPDREGWNEQFF; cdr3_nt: TGCGCCAGCAGCCAAAGACCAGACAGGGAAGGTTGGAATGAGCAGTTCTTC
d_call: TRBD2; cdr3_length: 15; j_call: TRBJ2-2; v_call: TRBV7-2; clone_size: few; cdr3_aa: CASSGGLAGTGELFF; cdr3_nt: TGTGCCAGCAGCGGCGGACTAGCGGGAACCGGGGAGCTGTTTTTT
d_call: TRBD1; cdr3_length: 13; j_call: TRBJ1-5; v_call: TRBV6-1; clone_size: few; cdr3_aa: CASRDRVGQPQHF; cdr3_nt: TGTGCCAGCAGGGACAGGGTTGGGCAGCCCCAGCATTTT
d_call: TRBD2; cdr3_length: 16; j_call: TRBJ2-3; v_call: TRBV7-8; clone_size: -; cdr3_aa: CASSLLAARSTDTQYF; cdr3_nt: TGTGCCAGCAGCTTACTAGCGGCCCGGTCCACAGATACGCAGTATTTT
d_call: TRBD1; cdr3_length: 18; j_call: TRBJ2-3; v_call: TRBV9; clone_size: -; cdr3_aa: CASSAPGQGYSRTDTQYF; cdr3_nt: TGTGCCAGCAGCGCGCCGGGACAGGGGTATTCCCGGACAGATACGCAGTATTTT
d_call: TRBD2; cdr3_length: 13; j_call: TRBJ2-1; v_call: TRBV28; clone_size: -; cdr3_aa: CASSPGLANEQFF; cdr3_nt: TGTGCCAGCAGTCCGGGACTAGCCAATGAGCAGTTCTTC
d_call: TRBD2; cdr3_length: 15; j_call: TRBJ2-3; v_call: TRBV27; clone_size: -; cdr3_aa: CASSLRLAGADTQYF; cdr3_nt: TGTGCCAGCAGTCTCAGACTAGCGGGTGCAGATACGCAGTATTTT
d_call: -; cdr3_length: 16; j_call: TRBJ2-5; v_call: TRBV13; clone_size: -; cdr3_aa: CASSPGSTPLQETQYF; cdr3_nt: TGTGCCAGCAGCCCGGGGTCCACCCCGCTACAAGAGACCCAGTACTTC
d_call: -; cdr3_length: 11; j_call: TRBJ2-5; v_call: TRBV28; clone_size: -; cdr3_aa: CASSRRETQYF; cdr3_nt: TGTGCCAGCAGTAGGCGGGAGACCCAGTACTTC
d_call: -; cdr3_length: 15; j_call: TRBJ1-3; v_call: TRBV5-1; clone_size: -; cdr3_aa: CASSPREGAGNTIYF; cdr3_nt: TGCGCCAGCAGCCCCCGCGAAGGGGCGGGAAACACCATATATTTT
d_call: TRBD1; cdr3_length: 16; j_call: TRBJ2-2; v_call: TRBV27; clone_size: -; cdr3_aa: CASRSGGTGGTGELFF; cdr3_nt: TGTGCCAGCCGGTCCGGCGGGACAGGGGGAACCGGGGAGCTGTTTTTT
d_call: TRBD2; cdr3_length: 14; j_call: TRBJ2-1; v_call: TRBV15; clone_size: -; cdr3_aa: CATGGTSGYNEQFF; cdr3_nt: TGTGCCACCGGCGGGACTAGCGGTTACAATGAGCAGTTCTTC
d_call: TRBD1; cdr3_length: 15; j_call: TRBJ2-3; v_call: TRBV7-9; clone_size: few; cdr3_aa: CASSKDQGETDTQYF; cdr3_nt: TGTGCCAGCAGCAAAGACCAGGGGGAGACAGATACGCAGTATTTT
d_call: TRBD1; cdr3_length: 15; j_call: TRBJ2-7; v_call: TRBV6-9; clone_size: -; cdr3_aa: CASSYRTGSSYEQYF; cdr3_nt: TGTGCCAGCAGTTACCGGACAGGATCTTCCTACGAGCAGTACTTC
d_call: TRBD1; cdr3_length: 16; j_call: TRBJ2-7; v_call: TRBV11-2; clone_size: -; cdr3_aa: CASSSTGTGVSYEQYF; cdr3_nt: TGTGCCAGCAGTTCTACCGGGACAGGGGTCTCCTACGAGCAGTACTTC
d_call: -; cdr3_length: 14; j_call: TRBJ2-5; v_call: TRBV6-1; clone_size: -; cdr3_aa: CASSTLPRGETQYF; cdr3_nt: TGTGCCAGCAGTACCCTCCCTAGGGGGGAGACCCAGTACTTC
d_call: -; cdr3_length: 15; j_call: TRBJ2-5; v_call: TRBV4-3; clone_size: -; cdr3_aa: CASSQNNGGRETQYF; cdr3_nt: TGCGCCAGCAGCCAAAATAACGGGGGGCGAGAGACCCAGTACTTC